The present TCR beta chain was sequenced within a study of yellow fever vaccine responses in identical twins (dated by TCRdb to 2017 to 2018). In the study overall: Focusing on identical twins, the study followed the T cell clones that responded to the vaccine, and did so with precision. Paper-wide results and their limitations: The authors reported that the T cell response to vaccination in identical twins appeared partly convergent and partly personalized.

This clonotype has a handful of counts. What antigen it recognizes has not been identified. No much larger clone is present one base from it, and per-base qualities are unavailable. Its CDR3 holds 15 amino acids, cysteine through phenylalanine. Of the read, only the CDR3 DNA is kept; its 45 bases are in frame from base 1. The germline V and J ends show losses of 5 bases and 3 bases respectively, and no gene match explains 7 bases of the junction. The library was generated by RT-PCR. Sequencer: Illumina HiSeq 2500. TCRdb took the public reads, trimmed them with fastp at Q25, ran MiXCR for clone calling and kept in-frame beta chains. Identical CDR3 proteins give one entry, which carries the most common genes and DNA. In all, the sample holds 30,000 to 40,000 distinct CDR3 sequences, and roughly 60% of those were seen once. The ten largest clonotypes hold roughly 4.7% of the sample.

Here the sequenced sample was T cells from blood (PBMCs), unsorted or a sorted subset (not recorded which), taken before or after yellow fever vaccination (not recorded which). The chain is encoded by TRBV12-3 or TRBV12-4 joined to TRBJ2-1; a stretch of 7 junction bases matches TRBD1. The receptor was derived from a woman between 18 and 29 years old who received the yellow fever vaccine. Donor details come from another sample of the same person, matched by shared clones. The nucleotide sequence reads TGTGCCAGCAGTGACAGGGTAGCGAACTACAATGAGCAGTTCTTC. Its translation reads: CASSDRVANYNEQFF.